The T cell receptor beta chain described here comes from a study of cytomegalovirus exposure and HLA in healthy donors. Overall study results and limits: When a later analysis was performed, an Asian-associated ancestry cluster reportedly had fewer N-insertions than the approximately 680-donor mean. A prior analysis recorded that most TCR beta V segments were productive about 90% or about 30% of the time.

The CDR3 runs 14 residues. The study ran its PCR with 60 Vbeta and 13 Jbeta primers. Only in-frame clones appear in the TCRdb table, and some are missing; sequencing was by immunoSEQ multiplex PCR. The sample lists about 180,000 clones, 77% occurring once. On this clone: Its antigen is still unknown.

The TCR originated in a woman aged 60 to 75 in good health and CMV-seropositive. The chain recombines TRBV21-1 with TRBJ2-7; TRBD2 was called by the table and not checked on the DNA. TRBV21-1 is shown as a pseudogene. Sequenced sample: PBMCs. The CDR3 is CARLAGGGTYEQYF. Written as DNA, the CDR3 is TGTGCCAGGTTAGCGGGAGGGGGGACCTACGAGCAGTACTTC.